The next 17 T cell receptor beta chains were all read from a single sample in a study of blood T cell repertoires in COVID-19. The assay was immunoSEQ multiplex PCR, and TCRdb's table has in-frame clones only and misses some. The sample lists about 240,000 clones; approximately 87% were seen once. The sample taken for sequencing was peripheral blood. The receptor source for this set is a man in his 60s with acute or convalescent COVID-19.

V gene TRBV24-1 combines with J gene TRBJ2-1; 12 positions agree with TRBD2. The junction had 14 bases not matched to a gene; V was cut back by 3 bases and J by 3 bases. CDR3 length: 20 amino acids. Germline assignment: CDR1 KGHDR and CDR2 SFDVKD. CDR3 loop: CATSDRFGLAGKGDYNEQFF. CDR3 DNA: TGTGCCACCAGTGATAGGTTTGGACTAGCGGGGAAGGGGGACTACAATGAGCAGTTCTTC.

The rearrangement links TRBV6-5 to TRBJ2-7; 8 bases map to TRBD1. Per germline, CDR1 MNHEY and CDR2 SVGAGI. This CDR3 region has 12 residues. Trimming removed 5 bases from V and 6 bases from J; junction bases left unmatched: 3. CDR3 sequence reads: CASSPTGAEQYF. CDR3 in DNA: TGTGCCAGCAGTCCGACAGGGGCCGAGCAGTACTTC.

The CDR3 sequence: CSVEDPGKSSYEQYF. CDR3 nucleotide sequence: TGCAGCGTTGAAGATCCAGGGAAAAGCTCCTACGAGCAGTACTTC. V gene TRBV29-1 combines with J gene TRBJ2-7, with a possible D match to TRBD1 (5 bases). The V end lost 0 bases, the J end lost 0 bases, and 12 bases lay between the germline ends. There are 15 residues in the CDR3. Looked up from germline, CDR1 is SQVTM and CDR2 is ANQGSEA.

The genes are TRBV4-3 and TRBJ2-1, with TRBD2 matching over 7 bases. Trimming cost V 1 base and J 3 bases; bases outside gene matches: 9. The length of the CDR3 is 17 residues. Germline V CDR1 and CDR2: LGHNA, YSLEER. CDR3 nucleotides: TGCGCCAGCAGCCAAGTTCCCGCCGGGACTAACTACAATGAGCAGTTCTTC. It encodes CASSQVPAGTNYNEQFF.

The chain couples TRBV19 to TRBJ1-1; D not certain. Germline CDR1 is LNHDA and CDR2 is SQIVND (reference sequence). Trimming removed 5 bases from V and 4 bases from J, with 14 bases in between. The CDR3 is 14 residues long. Written as DNA, the CDR3 is TGTGCCAGTAGTCCTCAGGTTCTCCGCACTGAAGCTTTCTTT. This gives the protein CASSPQVLRTEAFF.

The chain couples TRBV5-7 to TRBJ2-1; D remains ambiguous. TRBV5-7 is an open reading frame, and its role is uncertain. This CDR3 has 15 residues. Trimming removed 3 bases at V and 12 bases at J, with 22 bases between. The CDR3 protein is CASSWSFAPPLGQFF. The CDR3 DNA reads as TGTGCCAGCAGCTGGAGTTTTGCGCCCCCCCTCGGGCAGTTCTTC.

V and J are TRBV28 and TRBJ2-3; 9 bases agree with TRBD2. V lost 1 base and J lost 4; bases outside the gene matches: 9. CDR1 is MDHEN, CDR2 SYDVKM, per germline. The CDR3 contains 17 residues. CDR3 bases: TGTGCCAGCAGTTTATCTCGGGCGGGAGGGCCGCCAGATACGCAGTATTTT. Translation: CASSLSRAGGPPDTQYF.

The gene calls are TRBV6-5 and TRBJ1-3; D is possibly TRBD1 (5 bases). Germline lookup yields CDR1 MNHEY and CDR2 SVGAGI. The CDR3 length is 15 residues. The V end lost 5 bases, the J end lost 2 bases, and 13 bases lay between the germline ends. The CDR3 nucleotides are TGTGCCAGCAGTCGGGGGGGGTCAACTGGAAACACCATATATTTT. Its protein is CASSRGGSTGNTIYF.

The chain uses TRBV6-6 and TRBJ1-5, with D uncertain. This CDR3 spans 14 amino acids. The germline V gene encodes CDR1 MNHNY and CDR2 SVGAGI (reference sequence). Trimming pared 2 bases from V and 10 bases from J, leaving 15 bases between. The CDR3 bases are TGTGCCAGCAGTTACCCTAGCATGGACCCTCCCCAGCATTTT. Its translation: CASSYPSMDPPQHF.

The chain is built from TRBV5-1 and TRBJ2-3, with TRBD2 identical over 8 bases. CDR1 SGHRS and CDR2 YFSETQ come from the germline V gene. Trimming took 2 bases from V and 4 from J; bases not matched to a gene: 12. The CDR3 covers 17 residues. CDR3 bases: TGCGCCAGCAGCTTCACAAGCGGGAGCTCCGCGCCAGATACGCAGTATTTT. Amino acid sequence: CASSFTSGSSAPDTQYF.

CDR3 region: CASSTQGWGEQYF. CDR3 DNA: TGTGCCAGCAGCACGCAGGGTTGGGGCGAGCAGTACTTC. The chain links TRBV5-4 to TRBJ2-7; D is perhaps TRBD1 (5 bases). The germline V and J ends were trimmed by 4 bases and 6 bases, with 14 bases remaining between them. This CDR3 comprises 13 residues. The germline CDR1 and CDR2 sequences are SGHNT and YYREEE (reference sequence).

This chain links TRBV7-8 with TRBJ2-3; 8 bases line up with TRBD1. This CDR3 has 16 amino acids. J was trimmed by 3 bases and V by 0 bases; bases with no gene match: 5. Germline lookup yields CDR1 SGHVS and CDR2 FQNEAQ. The CDR3 DNA follows: TGTGCCAGCAGCTTAGCGCAGGGGGCAGGGACAGATACGCAGTATTTT. It codes for CASSLAQGAGTDTQYF.

The V and J genes are TRBV19 and TRBJ2-1; D gene ambiguous. Germline lookup yields CDR1 LNHDA and CDR2 SQIVND (reference sequence). CDR3 length equals 16 residues. V dropped 6 bases and J dropped 1 base, with 16 bases sitting between them. The CDR3 here is CASRQQAMPSYNEQFF. The DNA for the CDR3 is TGTGCCAGTAGACAACAAGCGATGCCTTCCTACAATGAGCAGTTCTTC.

The J gene is TRBJ2-3, the V gene TRBV7-2; unclear D gene. The CDR3 sequence is 12 residues long. CDR1 and CDR2 (germline): SGHTA, FQGNSA. V was trimmed by 5 bases and J by 6 bases, leaving 9 bases between them. In DNA form, the CDR3 reads TGTGCCAGCAGCGGTTACATGGATACGCAGTATTTT. Its protein is CASSGYMDTQYF.

V is TRBV27 and J is TRBJ1-2, with D perhaps TRBD1 (6 bases). The CDR3 consists of 15 residues. Germline V CDR1 and CDR2: MNHEY, SMNVEV (reference sequence). V lost 6 bases and J 6 bases, leaving 20 bases between the germline ends. The CDR3 bases are TGTGCCAGCAGCCGAAACGACAGGATCTTTGATGGCTACACCTTC. Protein product: CASSRNDRIFDGYTF.

This chain links TRBV6-5 with TRBJ2-7; 9 nucleotides agree with TRBD1. The V gene end was trimmed by 7 bases and the J gene end by 6 bases; junction bases not matched to a gene: 13. This CDR3 spans 15 amino acids. CDR1 MNHEY and CDR2 SVGAGI come from the germline V gene. This chain's CDR3 is CASTQLTGGVPEQYF. CDR3 bases: TGTGCCAGCACCCAACTGACAGGGGGTGTCCCCGAGCAGTACTTC.

This clone has just one count. The J gene is TRBJ1-6, the V gene TRBV6-5; 11 nucleotides line up with TRBD1. Germline lookup yields CDR1 MNHEY and CDR2 SVGAGI. The CDR3 is 15 amino acids. Trimming took 8 bases from V and 6 from J; bases not matched to a gene: 6. The CDR3 loop is CASHRDRGSNSPLHF. The CDR3 region has the DNA TGTGCCAGCCACCGGGACAGGGGGTCTAATTCACCCCTCCACTTT.